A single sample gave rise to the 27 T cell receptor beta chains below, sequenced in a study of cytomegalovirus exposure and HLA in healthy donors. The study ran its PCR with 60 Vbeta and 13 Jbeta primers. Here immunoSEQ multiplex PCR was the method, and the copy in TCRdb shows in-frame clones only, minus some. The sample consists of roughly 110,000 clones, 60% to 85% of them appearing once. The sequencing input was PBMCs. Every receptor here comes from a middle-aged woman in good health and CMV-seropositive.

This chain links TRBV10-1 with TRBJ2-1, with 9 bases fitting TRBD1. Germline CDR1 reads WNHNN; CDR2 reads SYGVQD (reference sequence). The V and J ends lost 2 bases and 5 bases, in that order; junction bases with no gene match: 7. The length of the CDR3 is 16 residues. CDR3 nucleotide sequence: TGCGCCAGCAGTGAGCCTGGGACAGGGAAAAACAATGAGCAGTTCTTC. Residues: CASSEPGTGKNNEQFF.

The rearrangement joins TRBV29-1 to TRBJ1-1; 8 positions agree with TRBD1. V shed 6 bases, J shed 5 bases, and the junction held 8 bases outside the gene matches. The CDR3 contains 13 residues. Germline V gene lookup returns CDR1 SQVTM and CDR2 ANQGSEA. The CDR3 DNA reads TGCAGCGTCATGGGACAGGTTATAACTGAAGCTTTCTTT. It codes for CSVMGQVITEAFF.

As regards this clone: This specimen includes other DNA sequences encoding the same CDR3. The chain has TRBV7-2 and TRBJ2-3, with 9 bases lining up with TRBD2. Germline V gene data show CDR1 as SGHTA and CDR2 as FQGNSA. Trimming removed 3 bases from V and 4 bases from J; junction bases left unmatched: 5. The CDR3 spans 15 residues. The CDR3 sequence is CASSLTRGGPDTQYF. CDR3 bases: TGTGCCAGCAGCTTGACGCGGGGGGGCCCAGATACGCAGTATTTT.

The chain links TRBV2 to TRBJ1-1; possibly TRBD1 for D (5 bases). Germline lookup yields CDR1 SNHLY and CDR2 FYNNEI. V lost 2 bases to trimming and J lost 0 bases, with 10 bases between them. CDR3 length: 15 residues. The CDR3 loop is CASSEQGRVNTEAFF. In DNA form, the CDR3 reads TGTGCCAGCAGTGAACAGGGTCGGGTGAACACTGAAGCTTTCTTT.

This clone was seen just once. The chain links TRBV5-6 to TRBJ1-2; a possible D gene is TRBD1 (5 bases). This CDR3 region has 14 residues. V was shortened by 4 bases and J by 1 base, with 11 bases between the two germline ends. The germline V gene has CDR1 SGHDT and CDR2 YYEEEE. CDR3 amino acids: CASSRQFINYGYTF. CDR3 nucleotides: TGTGCCAGCAGCCGACAGTTTATTAACTATGGCTACACCTTC.

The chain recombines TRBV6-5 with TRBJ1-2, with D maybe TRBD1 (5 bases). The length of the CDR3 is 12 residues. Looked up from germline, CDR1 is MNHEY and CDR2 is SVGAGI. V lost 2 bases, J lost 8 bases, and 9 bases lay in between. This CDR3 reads CASSYPKGGYTF. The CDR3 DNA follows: TGTGCCAGCAGTTACCCGAAGGGGGGCTACACCTTC.

The CDR3 nucleotides read TGCAGCGTTGAAGAACAGGACAGGGCGACTGAAGCTTTCTTT. It is translated as CSVEEQDRATEAFF. This chain uses TRBV29-1 with TRBJ1-1, with 8 bases lining up with TRBD1. V gave up 0 bases and J gave up 5 bases; unmatched junction bases: 5. Germline values: CDR1 SQVTM, CDR2 ANQGSEA. CDR3 size: 14 residues.

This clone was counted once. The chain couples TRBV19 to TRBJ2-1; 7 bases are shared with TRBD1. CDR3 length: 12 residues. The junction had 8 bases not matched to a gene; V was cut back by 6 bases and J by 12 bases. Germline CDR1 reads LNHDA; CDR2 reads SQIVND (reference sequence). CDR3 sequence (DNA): TGTGCCAGTAGACGACAGGGCGAGCGGCAGTTCTTC. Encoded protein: CASRRQGERQFF.

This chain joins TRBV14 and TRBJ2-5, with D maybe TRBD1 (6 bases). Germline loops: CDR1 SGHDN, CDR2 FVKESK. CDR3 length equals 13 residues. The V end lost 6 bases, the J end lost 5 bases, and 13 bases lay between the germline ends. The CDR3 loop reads CASRIQGDETQYF. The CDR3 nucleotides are TGTGCCAGCAGGATACAGGGTGATGAGACCCAGTACTTC.

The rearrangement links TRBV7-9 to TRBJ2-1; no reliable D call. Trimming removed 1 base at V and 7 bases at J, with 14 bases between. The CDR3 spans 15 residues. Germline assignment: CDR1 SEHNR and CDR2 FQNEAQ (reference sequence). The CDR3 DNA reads TGTGCCAGCAGCTTAGTAGCACCTCGAAGGAATGAGCAGTTCTTC. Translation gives CASSLVAPRRNEQFF.

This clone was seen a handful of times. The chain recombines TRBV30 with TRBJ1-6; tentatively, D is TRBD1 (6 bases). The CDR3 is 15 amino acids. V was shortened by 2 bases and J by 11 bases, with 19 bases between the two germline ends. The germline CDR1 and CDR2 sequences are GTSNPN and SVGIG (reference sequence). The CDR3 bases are TGTGCCTGGAGTTCCCCCGACGGTGGGGGCCCACCCCTCCACTTT. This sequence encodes CAWSSPDGGGPPLHF.

The CDR3 reads CASRQGVDNSPLHF. The DNA of the CDR3 is TGTGCCAGTCGACAGGGCGTAGATAATTCACCCCTCCACTTT. The rearrangement uses TRBV6-6 and TRBJ1-6; 7 bases are a match to TRBD1. V trimming: 9 bases; J trimming: 5 bases; junction bases outside the gene matches: 7. The germline V gene encodes CDR1 MNHNY and CDR2 SVGAGI (reference sequence). The CDR3 runs to 14 residues.

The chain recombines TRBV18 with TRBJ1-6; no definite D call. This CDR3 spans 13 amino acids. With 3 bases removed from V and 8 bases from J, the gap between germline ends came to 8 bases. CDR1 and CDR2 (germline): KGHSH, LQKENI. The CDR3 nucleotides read TGTGCCAGCTCACCCGGGAGCGATTCACCCCTCCACTTT. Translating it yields CASSPGSDSPLHF.

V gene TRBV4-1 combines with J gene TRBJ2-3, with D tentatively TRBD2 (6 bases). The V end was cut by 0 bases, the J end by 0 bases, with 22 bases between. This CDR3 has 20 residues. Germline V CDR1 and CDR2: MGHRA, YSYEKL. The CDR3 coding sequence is TGCGCCAGCAGCCAAGATGCTAGCGCCGTTGGATCTACAAGCACAGATACGCAGTATTTT. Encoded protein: CASSQDASAVGSTSTDTQYF.

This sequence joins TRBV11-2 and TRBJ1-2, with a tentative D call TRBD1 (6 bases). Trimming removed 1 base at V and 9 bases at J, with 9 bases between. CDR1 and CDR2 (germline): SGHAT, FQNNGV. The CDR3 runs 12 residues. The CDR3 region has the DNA TGTGCCAGCAGCTTAGGTGGGGGCAGCTACACCTTC. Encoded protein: CASSLGGGSYTF.

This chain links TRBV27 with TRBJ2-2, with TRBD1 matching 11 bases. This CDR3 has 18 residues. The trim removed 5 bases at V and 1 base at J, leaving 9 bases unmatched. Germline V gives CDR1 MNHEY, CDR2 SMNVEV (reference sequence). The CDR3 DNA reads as TGTGCCAGCAGTCCCTATTATGGGACAGGGGGGAACACCGGGGAGCTGTTTTTT. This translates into CASSPYYGTGGNTGELFF.

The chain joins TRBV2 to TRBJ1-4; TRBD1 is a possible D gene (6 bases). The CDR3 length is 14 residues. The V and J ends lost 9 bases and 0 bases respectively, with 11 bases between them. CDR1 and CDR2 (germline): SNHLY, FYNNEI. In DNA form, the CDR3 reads TGTGCCAGTGGGGGGGGCTCAACTAATGAAAAACTGTTTTTT. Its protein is CASGGGSTNEKLFF.

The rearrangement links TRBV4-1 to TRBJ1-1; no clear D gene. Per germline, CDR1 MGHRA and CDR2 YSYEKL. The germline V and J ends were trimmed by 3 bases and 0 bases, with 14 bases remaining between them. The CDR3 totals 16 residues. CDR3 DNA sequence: TGCGCCAGCAGCCATTGGGCGAGAAATATGAACACTGAAGCTTTCTTT. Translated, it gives CASSHWARNMNTEAFF.

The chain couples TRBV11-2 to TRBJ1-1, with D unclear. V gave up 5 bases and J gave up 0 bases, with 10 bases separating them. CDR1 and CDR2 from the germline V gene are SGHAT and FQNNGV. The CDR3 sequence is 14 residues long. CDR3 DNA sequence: TGTGCCAGCAGCCCTTCCCAGTTGAACACTGAAGCTTTCTTT. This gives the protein CASSPSQLNTEAFF.

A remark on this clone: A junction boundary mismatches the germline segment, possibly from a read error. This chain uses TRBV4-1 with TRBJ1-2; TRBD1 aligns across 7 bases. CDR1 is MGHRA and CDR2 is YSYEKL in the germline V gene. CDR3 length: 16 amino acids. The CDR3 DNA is TGCGCCAGCAGCCCCAGAGAAGGGACAGCTAAATATGGCTACACCTTC. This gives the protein CASSPREGTAKYGYTF.

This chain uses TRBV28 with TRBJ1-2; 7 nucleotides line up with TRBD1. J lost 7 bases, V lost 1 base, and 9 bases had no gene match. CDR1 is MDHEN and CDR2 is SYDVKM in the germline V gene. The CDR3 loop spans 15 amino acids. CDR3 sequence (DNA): TGTGCCAGCAGTTTATCGGCGACAGGGTTGTCTGGCTACACCTTC. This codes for CASSLSATGLSGYTF.

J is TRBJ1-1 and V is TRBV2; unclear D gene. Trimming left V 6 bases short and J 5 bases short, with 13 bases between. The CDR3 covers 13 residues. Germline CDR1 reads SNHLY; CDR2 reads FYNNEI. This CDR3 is CASSAPRVTEAFF. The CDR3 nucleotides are TGTGCCAGCAGCGCACCGAGGGTGACTGAAGCTTTCTTT. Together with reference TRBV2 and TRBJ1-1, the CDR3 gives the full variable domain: EPEVTQTPSHQVTQMGQEVILRCVPISNHLYFYWYRQILGQKVEFLVSFYNNEISEKSEIFDDQFSVERPDGSNFTLKIRSTKLEDSAMYFCASSAPRVTEAFFGQGTRLTVV.

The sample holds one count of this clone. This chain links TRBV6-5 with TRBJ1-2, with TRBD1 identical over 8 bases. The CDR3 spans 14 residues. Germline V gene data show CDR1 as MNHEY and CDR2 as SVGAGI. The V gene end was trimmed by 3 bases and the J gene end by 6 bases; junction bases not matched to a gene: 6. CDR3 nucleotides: TGTGCCAGCAGTTATCAGGGGGCGCGAGATGGCTACACCTTC. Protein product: CASSYQGARDGYTF.

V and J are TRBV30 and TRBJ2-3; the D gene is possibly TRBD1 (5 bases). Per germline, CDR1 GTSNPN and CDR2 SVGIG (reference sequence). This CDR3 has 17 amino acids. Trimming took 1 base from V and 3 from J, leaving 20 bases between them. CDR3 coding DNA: TGTGCCTGGAGTGACTCTGGCGGCAGGGCACGGACAGATACGCAGTATTTT. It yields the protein CAWSDSGGRARTDTQYF. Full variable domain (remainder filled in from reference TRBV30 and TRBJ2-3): SQTIHQWPATLVQPVGSPLSLECTVEGTSNPNLYWYRQAAGRGLQLLFYSVGIGQISSEVPQNLSASRPQDRQFILSSKKLLLSDSGFYLCAWSDSGGRARTDTQYFGPGTRLTVL.

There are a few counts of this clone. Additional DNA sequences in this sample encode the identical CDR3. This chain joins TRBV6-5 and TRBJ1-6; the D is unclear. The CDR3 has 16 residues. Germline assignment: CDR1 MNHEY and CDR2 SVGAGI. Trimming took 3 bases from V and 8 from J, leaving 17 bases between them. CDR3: CASSYTGLARYSPLHF. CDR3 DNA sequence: TGTGCCAGCAGTTATACCGGACTGGCGAGATATTCACCCCTCCACTTT.

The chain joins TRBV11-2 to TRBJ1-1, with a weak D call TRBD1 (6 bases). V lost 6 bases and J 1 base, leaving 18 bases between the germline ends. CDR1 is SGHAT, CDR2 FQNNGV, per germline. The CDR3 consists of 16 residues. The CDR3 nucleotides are TGTGCCAGCAGACCTCACAGGGCTCACACGAACACTGAAGCTTTCTTT. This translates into CASRPHRAHTNTEAFF.

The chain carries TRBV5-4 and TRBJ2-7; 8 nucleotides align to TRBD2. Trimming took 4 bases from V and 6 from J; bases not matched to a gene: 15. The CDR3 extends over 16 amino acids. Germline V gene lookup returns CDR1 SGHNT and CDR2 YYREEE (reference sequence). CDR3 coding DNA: TGTGCCAGCAGCCCGGGGTCCCCAACGGGGGGGCTCGAGCAGTACTTC. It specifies CASSPGSPTGGLEQYF.